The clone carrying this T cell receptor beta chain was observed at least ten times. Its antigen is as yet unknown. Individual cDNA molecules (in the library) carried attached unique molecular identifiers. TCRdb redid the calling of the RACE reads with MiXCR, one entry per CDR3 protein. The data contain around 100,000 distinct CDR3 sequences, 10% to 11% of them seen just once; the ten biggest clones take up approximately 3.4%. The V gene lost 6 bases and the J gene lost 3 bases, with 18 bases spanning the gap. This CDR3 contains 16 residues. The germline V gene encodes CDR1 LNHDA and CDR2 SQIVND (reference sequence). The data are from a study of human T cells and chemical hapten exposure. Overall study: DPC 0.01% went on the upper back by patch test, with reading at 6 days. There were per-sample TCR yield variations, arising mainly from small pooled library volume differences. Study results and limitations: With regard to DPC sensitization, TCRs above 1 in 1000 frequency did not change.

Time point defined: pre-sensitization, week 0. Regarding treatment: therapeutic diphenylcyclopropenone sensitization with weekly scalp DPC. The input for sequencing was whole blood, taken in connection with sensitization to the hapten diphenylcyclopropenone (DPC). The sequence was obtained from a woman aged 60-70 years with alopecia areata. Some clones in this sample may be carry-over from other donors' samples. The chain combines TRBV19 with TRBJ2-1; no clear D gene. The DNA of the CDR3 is TGTGCCAGTAGGCCCCAAACCTCCGCCTACTACAATGAGCAGTTCTTC. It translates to CASRPQTSAYYNEQFF. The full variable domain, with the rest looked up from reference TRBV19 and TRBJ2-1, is DGGITQSPKYLFRKEGQNVTLSCEQNLNHDAMYWYRQDPGQGLRLIYYSQIVNDFQKGDIAEGYSVSREKKESFPLTVTSAQKNPTAFYLCASRPQTSAYYNEQFFGPGTRLTVL.